These 15 T cell receptor beta chains were sequenced from one sample in a study of blood T cell repertoires in COVID-19. Profiled with immunoSEQ multiplex PCR; TCRdb holds only in-frame clones, not every one. The data show about 130,000 clones, with around 83% seen just once and about 9.6% held by the top ten. The sample was peripheral blood. The receptors stem from a man aged 40-49 years with active or convalescent COVID-19.

The J gene is TRBJ2-7, the V gene TRBV7-9; 9 nucleotides agree with TRBD1. With 5 bases clipped from V and 2 bases from J, the junction kept 7 bases outside the gene matches. The CDR3 is made up of 15 amino acids. Germline-derived CDR1 and CDR2 are SEHNR and FQNEAQ (reference sequence). The CDR3 is CASSPSGTGPYEQYF. DNA of the CDR3: TGTGCCAGCAGCCCATCCGGGACAGGGCCCTACGAGCAGTACTTC.

The rearrangement links TRBV5-1 to TRBJ2-5; 9 bases agree with TRBD1. This CDR3 spans 16 amino acids. The junction had 14 bases not matched to a gene; V was cut back by 4 bases and J by 7 bases. Germline V gene sequence: CDR1 SGHRS, CDR2 YFSETQ. The CDR3 nucleotides read TGCGCCAGCAGCGCGCGAGGGGGACAGGGCGGCATGACCCAGTACTTC. Its translation: CASSARGGQGGMTQYF.

The chain uses TRBV10-3 and TRBJ2-7; TRBD2 is a possible D gene (6 bases). Trimming pared 8 bases from V and 0 bases from J, leaving 8 bases between. Germline assignment: CDR1 ENHRY and CDR2 SYGVKD. The CDR3 runs 12 residues. The CDR3 DNA follows: TGTGCCATCGGGGGGTACTCCTACGAGCAGTACTTC. It yields the protein CAIGGYSYEQYF.

J is TRBJ2-2 and V is TRBV12-3 or TRBV12-4; D is ambiguous. V lost 6 bases, J lost 0 bases, and 5 bases lay in between. The CDR3 length is 13 residues. The CDR3 region is CASRYTNTGELFF. In DNA, the CDR3 is TGTGCCAGCAGGTACACGAACACCGGGGAGCTGTTTTTT.

The V call is TRBV29-1, the J call TRBJ2-3; 11 bases fit TRBD2. The germline gives CDR1 SQVTM, CDR2 ANQGSEA. Trimming cost V 4 bases and J 7 bases; bases outside gene matches: 10. The CDR3 runs 15 residues. Here the CDR3 DNA reads TGCAGCGTTGCCCCTAGCGGGGGGCCAAGGAATACGCAGTATTTT. Protein: CSVAPSGGPRNTQYF.

This sequence joins TRBV19 and TRBJ1-4; D possibly corresponds to TRBD1 (6 bases). This CDR3 has 15 residues. Trimming shortened V by 7 bases and J by 4 bases, and 16 bases separated the two germline ends. In germline, CDR1 is LNHDA, CDR2 SQIVND (reference sequence). The CDR3 sequence is CASTQTTGNNEKLFF. The CDR3 DNA follows: TGTGCCAGTACCCAGACTACAGGGAATAATGAAAAACTGTTTTTT. Full variable domain (missing parts from reference TRBV19 and TRBJ1-4): DGGITQSPKYLFRKEGQNVTLSCEQNLNHDAMYWYRQDPGQGLRLIYYSQIVNDFQKGDIAEGYSVSREKKESFPLTVTSAQKNPTAFYLCASTQTTGNNEKLFFGSGTQLSVL.

Concerning this clone itself: At the DNA level, this CDR3 is encoded by other sequences in the same sample as well. The J gene is TRBJ2-5, the V gene TRBV9; 9 nucleotides agree with TRBD2. V lost 0 bases to trimming and J lost 4 bases; unmatched junction nucleotides: 7. This CDR3 spans 16 amino acids. The germline V gene has CDR1 SGDLS and CDR2 YYNGEE. This chain's CDR3 is CASSVVGGGAPETQYF. The CDR3 coding sequence is TGTGCCAGCAGCGTAGTAGGCGGGGGGGCCCCAGAGACCCAGTACTTC.

The chain combines TRBV6-5 with TRBJ1-2, with D perhaps matching TRBD1 (5 bases). CDR3 size: 14 residues. CDR1 and CDR2 (germline): MNHEY, SVGAGI. Trimming removed 5 bases at V and 0 bases at J, with 10 bases between. The chain's CDR3 is CASSLGGPNYGYTF. CDR3 DNA sequence: TGTGCCAGCAGTCTGGGGGGACCTAACTATGGCTACACCTTC.

Note on this clone: One end of the junction fails to match germline, which may point to a read error. The chain has TRBV7-7 and TRBJ2-5, with 9 bases lining up with TRBD2. There are 13 residues in the CDR3. CDR1 is SSHAT, CDR2 FNYEAQ, per germline (reference sequence). CDR3 sequence: CASSASGAETQYF. As DNA, the CDR3 is TGTGCTAGCAGCGCTAGCGGGGCAGAGACCCAGTACTTC.

The V call is TRBV10-3, the J call TRBJ2-7; possibly TRBD1 for D (5 bases). Germline assignment: CDR1 ENHRY and CDR2 SYGVKD. V shed 0 bases and J shed 2 bases, with 8 bases lying between them. This CDR3 has 14 residues. This CDR3 reads CAISESAGPYEQYF. CDR3 nucleotide sequence: TGTGCCATCAGTGAGTCCGCAGGGCCCTACGAGCAGTACTTC.

This clone was seen more than once but under ten times. This chain uses TRBV19 with TRBJ1-2, with TRBD1 as a possible D gene (5 bases). V was trimmed by 9 bases and J by 7 bases, leaving 21 bases between them. The germline gives CDR1 LNHDA, CDR2 SQIVND (reference sequence). The CDR3 contains 14 residues. CDR3 protein: CASAPIGGVAGYTF. The DNA for the CDR3 is TGTGCCAGCGCCCCCATCGGGGGGGTTGCTGGCTACACCTTC.

V and J are TRBV10-1 and TRBJ2-3; maybe TRBD1 (6 bases). The CDR3 is made up of 18 amino acids. The germline CDR1 and CDR2 sequences are WNHNN and SYGVQD (reference sequence). The V end lost 3 bases, the J end lost 7 bases, and 26 bases lay between the germline ends. In DNA, the CDR3 is TGCGCCAGCAGTGAAGTAGGGGGACGAGAGACCGGGCCTAATACGCAGTATTTT. Protein: CASSEVGGRETGPNTQYF.

The V call is TRBV7-2, the J call TRBJ2-5, with D possibly TRBD2 on 6 matching bases. Trimming pared 1 base from V and 5 bases from J, leaving 14 bases between. Per the germline V gene, CDR1 is SGHTA and CDR2 is FQGNSA. The CDR3 is 15 residues long. Written as DNA, the CDR3 is TGTGCCAGCAGCTTAGAGGGCGCGGCGGGGGAGACCCAGTACTTC. Translated: CASSLEGAAGETQYF.

The rearrangement links TRBV10-3 to TRBJ1-3; D gene uncertain. CDR3 size: 18 residues. Between the trimmed V and J ends, which lost 4 bases and 3 bases, there was a span of 22 bases. Germline V gives CDR1 ENHRY, CDR2 SYGVKD. CDR3 sequence reads: CAISVGEGFSSSGNTIYF. CDR3 nucleotides: TGTGCCATCAGTGTTGGTGAGGGATTTTCCAGTAGTGGAAACACCATATATTTT.

This chain uses TRBV7-3 with TRBJ2-3; 11 nucleotides match TRBD2. This CDR3 has 17 residues. Germline values: CDR1 SGHTA, CDR2 FQGTGA. The J segment lost 4 bases and the V segment lost 4 bases, leaving 10 bases of the junction unmatched. This CDR3 reads CASSSQSSGGFSDTQYF. As DNA, the CDR3 is TGTGCCAGCAGCTCCCAATCTAGCGGGGGGTTCTCAGATACGCAGTATTTT.